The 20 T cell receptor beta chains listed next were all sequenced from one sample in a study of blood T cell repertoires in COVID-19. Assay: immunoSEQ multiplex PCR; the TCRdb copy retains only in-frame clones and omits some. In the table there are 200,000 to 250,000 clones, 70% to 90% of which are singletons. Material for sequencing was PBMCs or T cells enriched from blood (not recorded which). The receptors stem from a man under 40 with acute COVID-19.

Written as DNA, the CDR3 is TGTGCCAGCAGCTTAGCAGGCAGGCTCTCCTACGAGCAGTACTTC. Translated, it gives CASSLAGRLSYEQYF. The rearrangement joins TRBV11-2 to TRBJ2-7; no clear D. CDR1 and CDR2 from the germline V gene are SGHAT and FQNNGV. The V gene lost 1 base and the J gene lost 0 bases, with 10 bases spanning the gap. This CDR3 contains 15 residues.

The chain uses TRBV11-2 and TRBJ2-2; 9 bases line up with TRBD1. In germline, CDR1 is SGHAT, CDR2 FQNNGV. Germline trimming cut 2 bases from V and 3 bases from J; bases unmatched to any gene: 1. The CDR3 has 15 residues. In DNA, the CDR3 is TGTGCCAGCAGCTTACGACAGGGGGACACCGGGGAGCTGTTTTTT. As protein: CASSLRQGDTGELFF.

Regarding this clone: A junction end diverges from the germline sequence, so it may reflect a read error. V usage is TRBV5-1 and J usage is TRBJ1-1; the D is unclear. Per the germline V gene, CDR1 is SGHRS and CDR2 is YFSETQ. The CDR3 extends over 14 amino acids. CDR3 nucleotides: TGCGCCAGCAGATTGGGCCTAGGCGGCACTGAAGCTTTCTTT. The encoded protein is CASRLGLGGTEAFF.

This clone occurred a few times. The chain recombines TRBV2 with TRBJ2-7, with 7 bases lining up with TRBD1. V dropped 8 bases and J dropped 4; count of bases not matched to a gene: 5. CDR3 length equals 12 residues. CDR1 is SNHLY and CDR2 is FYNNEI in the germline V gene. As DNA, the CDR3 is TGTGCCAGCGTACAGGGGTCTTACGAGCAGTACTTC. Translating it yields CASVQGSYEQYF.

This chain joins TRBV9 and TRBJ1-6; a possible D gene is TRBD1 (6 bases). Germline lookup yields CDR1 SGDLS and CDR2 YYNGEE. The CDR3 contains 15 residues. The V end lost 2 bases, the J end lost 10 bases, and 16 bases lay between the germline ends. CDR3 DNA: TGTGCCAGCAGCGTTGGACAGCCTGGTATGTCACCCCTCCACTTT. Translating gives CASSVGQPGMSPLHF. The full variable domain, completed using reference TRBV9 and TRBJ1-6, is DSGVTQTPKHLITATGQRVTLRCSPRSGDLSVYWYQQSLDQGLQFLIQYYNGEERAKGNILERFSAQQFPDLHSELNLSSLELGDSALYFCASSVGQPGMSPLHFGNGTRLTVT.

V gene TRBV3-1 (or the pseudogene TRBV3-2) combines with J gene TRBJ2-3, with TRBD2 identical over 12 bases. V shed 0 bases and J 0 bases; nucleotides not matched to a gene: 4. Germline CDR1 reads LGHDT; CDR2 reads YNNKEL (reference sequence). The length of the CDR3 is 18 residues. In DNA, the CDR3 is TGTGCCAGCAGCCAAGATGGACTAGCGGGATCTAGCACAGATACGCAGTATTTT. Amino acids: CASSQDGLAGSSTDTQYF.

The CDR3 nucleotides are TGTGCCAGTAGTTACGGGGATAGGGGCTACACCTTC. Protein sequence: CASSYGDRGYTF. The chain is built from TRBV19 and TRBJ1-2; D is uncertain. CDR3 length equals 12 residues. Per the germline V gene, CDR1 is LNHDA and CDR2 is SQIVND (reference sequence). Trimming pared 5 bases from V and 8 bases from J, leaving 12 bases between.

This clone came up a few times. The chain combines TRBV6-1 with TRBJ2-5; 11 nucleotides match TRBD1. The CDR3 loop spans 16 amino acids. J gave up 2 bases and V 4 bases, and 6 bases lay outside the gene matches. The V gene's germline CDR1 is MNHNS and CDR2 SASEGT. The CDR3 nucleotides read TGTGCCAGCAGTGGCGTCCGGGACAGGGGGCAAGAGACCCAGTACTTC. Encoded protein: CASSGVRDRGQETQYF.

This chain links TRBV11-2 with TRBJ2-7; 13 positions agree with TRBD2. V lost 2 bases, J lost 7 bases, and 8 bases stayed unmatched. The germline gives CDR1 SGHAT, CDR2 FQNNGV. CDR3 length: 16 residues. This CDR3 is CASSLSLAGGDREQYF. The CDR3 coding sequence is TGTGCCAGCAGCTTATCACTAGCGGGGGGGGATCGGGAGCAGTACTTC.

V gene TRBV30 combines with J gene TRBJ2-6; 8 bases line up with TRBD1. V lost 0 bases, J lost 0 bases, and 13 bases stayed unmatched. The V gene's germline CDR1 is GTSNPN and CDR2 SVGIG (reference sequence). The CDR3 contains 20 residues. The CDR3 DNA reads TGTGCCTGGAGTGTAACCGGGGCTCACAGGGGGAGCTCTGGGGCCAACGTCCTGACTTTC. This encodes CAWSVTGAHRGSSGANVLTF.

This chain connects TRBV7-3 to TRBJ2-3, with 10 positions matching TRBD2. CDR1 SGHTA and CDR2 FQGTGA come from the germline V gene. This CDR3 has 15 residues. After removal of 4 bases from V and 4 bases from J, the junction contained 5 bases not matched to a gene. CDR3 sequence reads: CASSWSGGVADTQYF. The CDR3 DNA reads TGTGCCAGCAGCTGGAGCGGGGGGGTCGCAGATACGCAGTATTTT.

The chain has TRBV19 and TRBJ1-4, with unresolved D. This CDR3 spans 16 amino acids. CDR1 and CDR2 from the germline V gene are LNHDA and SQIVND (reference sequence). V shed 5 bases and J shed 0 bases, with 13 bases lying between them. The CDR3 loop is CASSPRRTATNEKLFF. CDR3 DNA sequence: TGTGCCAGTAGTCCAAGACGGACTGCAACTAATGAAAAACTGTTTTTT.

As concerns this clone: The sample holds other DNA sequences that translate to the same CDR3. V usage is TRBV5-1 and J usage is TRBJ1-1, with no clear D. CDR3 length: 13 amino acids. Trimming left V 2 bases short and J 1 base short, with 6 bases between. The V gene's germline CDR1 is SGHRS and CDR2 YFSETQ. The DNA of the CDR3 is TGCGCCAGCAGCTTAGCGGAGAACACTGAAGCTTTCTTT. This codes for CASSLAENTEAFF.

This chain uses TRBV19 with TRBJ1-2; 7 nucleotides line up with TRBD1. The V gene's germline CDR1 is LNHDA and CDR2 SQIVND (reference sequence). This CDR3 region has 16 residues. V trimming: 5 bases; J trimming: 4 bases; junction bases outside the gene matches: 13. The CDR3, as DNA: TGTGCCAGTAGTCCGACACGGGACAGTAGTATCTATGGCTACACCTTC. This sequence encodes CASSPTRDSSIYGYTF.

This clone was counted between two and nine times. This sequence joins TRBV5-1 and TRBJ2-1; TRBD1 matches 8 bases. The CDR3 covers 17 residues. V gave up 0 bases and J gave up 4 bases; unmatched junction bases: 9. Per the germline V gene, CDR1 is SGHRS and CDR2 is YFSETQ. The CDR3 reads CASSLATGGAGYNEQFF. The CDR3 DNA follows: TGCGCCAGCAGCTTGGCTACAGGGGGTGCGGGATACAATGAGCAGTTCTTC.

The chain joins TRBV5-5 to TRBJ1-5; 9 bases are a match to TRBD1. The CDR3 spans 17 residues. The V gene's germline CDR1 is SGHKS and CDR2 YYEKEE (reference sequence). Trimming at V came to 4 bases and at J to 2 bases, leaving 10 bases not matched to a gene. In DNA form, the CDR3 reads TGTGCCAGCAGCCCAACAGGGGGCCTTTCGGGCAATCAGCCCCAGCATTTT. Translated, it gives CASSPTGGLSGNQPQHF.

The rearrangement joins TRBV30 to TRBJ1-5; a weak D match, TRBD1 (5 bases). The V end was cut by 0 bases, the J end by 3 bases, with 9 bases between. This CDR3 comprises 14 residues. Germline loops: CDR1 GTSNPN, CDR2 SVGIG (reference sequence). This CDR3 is CAWSVGQDNQPQHF. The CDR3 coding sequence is TGTGCCTGGAGTGTAGGACAAGACAATCAGCCCCAGCATTTT.

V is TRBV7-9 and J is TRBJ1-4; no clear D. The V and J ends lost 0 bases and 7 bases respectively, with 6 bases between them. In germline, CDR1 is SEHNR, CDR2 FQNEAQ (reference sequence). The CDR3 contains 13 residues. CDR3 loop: CASSLASGEKLFF. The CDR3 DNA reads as TGTGCCAGCAGCTTAGCGTCGGGTGAAAAACTGTTTTTT.

CDR3 sequence reads: CASSQGTSGNYEQYF. In DNA form, the CDR3 reads TGTGCCAGCAGCCAGGGGACTAGCGGGAACTACGAGCAGTACTTC. The genes are TRBV4-2 and TRBJ2-7, with 13 bases that match TRBD2. This CDR3 has 15 amino acids. J was trimmed by 3 bases and V by 3 bases; bases with no gene match: 2. The V gene's germline CDR1 is LGHNA and CDR2 YNFKEQ.

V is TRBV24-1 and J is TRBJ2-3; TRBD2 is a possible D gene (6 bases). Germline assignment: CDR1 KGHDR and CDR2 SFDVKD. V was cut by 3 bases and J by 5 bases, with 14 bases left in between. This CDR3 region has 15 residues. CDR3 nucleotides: TGTGCCACCAGTGATCAATCAGCGGGCGGAGATACGCAGTATTTT. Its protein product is CATSDQSAGGDTQYF.